This TCR beta chain originates from a study of blood T cell repertoires in COVID-19. Study at large: Researchers got acute and convalescent COVID-19 samples from the United States, Italy and Spain. In each case, the material was cDNA or gDNA derived from T cells, B-cell-depleted T cells, or PBMCs.

The V segment lost 4 bases and the J segment 2 bases; nucleotides outside the gene matches: 15. Germline V gives CDR1 SGHNT, CDR2 YYREEE (reference sequence). The CDR3 runs 18 residues. Original methodology: Using reference gene primer amplification, nucleated cell counts were estimated. Assay: immunoSEQ multiplex PCR; the TCRdb copy retains only in-frame clones and omits some. Clone size and V and J calls were adopted from that table, with D and trimming inferred from the DNA. This sample has 200,000 to 250,000 clones, with under 90% found just once. This TCR came from a woman older than 75 with active or convalescent COVID-19. Sequencing was carried out using peripheral blood. This chain links TRBV5-4 with TRBJ1-3; 7 nucleotides align to TRBD1. CDR3 residues: CASSDAKLTGTPGNTIYF. The CDR3 bases are TGTGCCAGCAGCGACGCAAAATTGACAGGGACTCCTGGAAACACCATATATTTT.